The 32 T cell receptor beta chains in this list originate from one sample, sequenced in a study of blood T cell repertoires in COVID-19. TCRdb's table, derived via immunoSEQ multiplex PCR, lists solely in-frame clones and lacks some. The sample lists about 180,000 clones, 86% occurring once. Sequenced input: PBMCs or T cells enriched from blood (not recorded which). The receptor set was obtained from a woman aged 30 to 39 who had recovered from COVID-19.

The J gene is TRBJ1-5, the V gene TRBV30; D call uncertain. The CDR3 length is 13 residues. CDR1 and CDR2 from the germline V gene are GTSNPN and SVGIG (reference sequence). The V end lost 3 bases, the J end lost 3 bases, and 9 bases lay between the germline ends. The CDR3 here is CAWSAGINQPQHF. The CDR3 region has the DNA TGTGCCTGGAGCGCCGGGATCAATCAGCCCCAGCATTTT.

V is TRBV5-1 and J is TRBJ1-2, with 10 bases matching TRBD1. Germline V lookup: CDR1 SGHRS, CDR2 YFSETQ. Unmatched junction bases numbered 7, after V lost 3 bases and J lost 2 bases. This CDR3 contains 16 residues. The CDR3: CASSSLRGQGNYGYTF. CDR3 DNA sequence: TGCGCCAGCAGCTCACTTAGGGGACAGGGGAACTATGGCTACACCTTC.

The chain carries TRBV5-1 and TRBJ2-7; 8 bases are a match to TRBD2. Germline values: CDR1 SGHRS, CDR2 YFSETQ. V was clipped by 6 bases and J by 5 bases; unmatched bases: 7. The CDR3 length is 13 residues. CDR3 bases: TGCGCCAGCACGGAAGCGGGAGTCGACGAGCAGTACTTC. It encodes CASTEAGVDEQYF.

This clone has just one count. The chain uses TRBV7-3 and TRBJ2-3; TRBD1 is a possible D gene (6 bases). The CDR3 extends over 14 amino acids. V was pared by 5 bases and J by 3 bases, with 12 bases between. Per the germline V gene, CDR1 is SGHTA and CDR2 is FQGTGA. The CDR3 DNA reads TGTGCCAGCAGCCTAGGACAGTTTACAGATACGCAGTATTTT. This gives the protein CASSLGQFTDTQYF. Using reference TRBV7-3 and TRBJ2-3 for the parts outside the CDR3, the full variable domain is GAGVSQTPSNKVTEKGKYVELRCDPISGHTALYWYRQSLGQGPEFLIYFQGTGAADDSGLPNDRFFAVRPEGSVSTLKIQRTERGDSAVYLCASSLGQFTDTQYFGPGTRLTVL.

As concerns this clone: The sample has other DNA sequences that encode this CDR3 too. This chain links TRBV29-1 with TRBJ1-1, with D unclear. The V gene's germline CDR1 is SQVTM and CDR2 ANQGSEA. V gave up 4 bases and J gave up 1 base, with 4 bases separating them. CDR3 length equals 11 residues. The chain's CDR3 is CSVGQNTEAFF. CDR3 nucleotides: TGCAGCGTTGGTCAGAACACTGAAGCTTTCTTT.

This chain links TRBV28 with TRBJ1-2; weak D call: TRBD1 (5 bases). V shed 6 bases and J shed 2 bases, with 10 bases lying between them. This CDR3 spans 13 amino acids. Looked up from germline, CDR1 is MDHEN and CDR2 is SYDVKM. CDR3 DNA: TGTGCCAGCAGAAGGGGTAGGAACTATGGCTACACCTTC. Translated, it gives CASRRGRNYGYTF.

The chain couples TRBV4-2 to TRBJ1-4; D perhaps matches TRBD1 (6 bases). Deletions cut 1 base from V and 8 bases from J, with 20 bases between. From germline, CDR1 is LGHNA and CDR2 YNFKEQ. CDR3 size: 17 residues. Written as DNA, the CDR3 is TGTGCCAGCAGCCAAGTTCCCCGGACAGCCGATAGGGAAAAACTGTTTTTT. Encoded protein: CASSQVPRTADREKLFF.

The chain joins TRBV21-1 to TRBJ2-7; the DNA was not used to check the table's D call, TRBD2. TRBV21-1 is recorded as a pseudogene. This CDR3 is built from 15 residues. CDR3 protein: CASSNRRGLSYEQYF. CDR3 coding DNA: TGTGCCAGCAGCAATAGGAGGGGCCTATCCTACGAGCAGTACTTC.

Here the CDR3 reads CACAISTANYGYTF. Here the CDR3 DNA reads TGTGCCTGTGCAATTTCGACAGCGAACTATGGCTACACCTTC. The chain carries TRBV30 and TRBJ1-2, with TRBD1 as a possible D gene (5 bases). Per germline, CDR1 GTSNPN and CDR2 SVGIG (reference sequence). The CDR3 spans 14 residues. The V and J ends lost 6 bases and 2 bases respectively, with 16 bases between them.

J is TRBJ1-1 and V is TRBV27, with a tentative D call TRBD1 (6 bases). Germline assignment: CDR1 MNHEY and CDR2 SMNVEV (reference sequence). Deletions cut 8 bases from V and 8 bases from J, with 18 bases between. CDR3 size: 13 residues. The CDR3 here is CASGGGQSLEAFF. The CDR3 DNA follows: TGTGCCAGCGGCGGAGGACAGAGCCTAGAAGCTTTCTTT.

The rearrangement joins TRBV7-3 to TRBJ1-1; D unclear. Germline values: CDR1 SGHTA, CDR2 FQGTGA. V was trimmed by 3 bases and J by 2 bases, leaving 10 bases between them. This CDR3 is 14 amino acids long. CDR3 coding DNA: TGTGCCAGCAGCTTCGGGAATGAAAACACTGAAGCTTTCTTT. Encoded protein: CASSFGNENTEAFF.

The gene calls are TRBV11-1 and TRBJ2-2; 8 nucleotides agree with TRBD2. Per the germline V gene, CDR1 is SGHAT and CDR2 is FQDESV (reference sequence). The CDR3 is made up of 17 amino acids. V was pared by 0 bases and J by 2 bases, with 5 bases of the junction left unmatched. The CDR3 loop reads CASSLATTSGNTGELFF. The CDR3 DNA follows: TGTGCCAGCAGCTTAGCCACCACTAGCGGAAACACCGGGGAGCTGTTTTTT.

The chain joins TRBV4-1 to TRBJ2-3; 9 nucleotides match TRBD1. Germline CDR1 and CDR2: MGHRA and YSYEKL. This CDR3 is 16 amino acids long. Trimming cost V 4 bases and J 6 bases; bases outside gene matches: 11. The chain's CDR3 is CASSPRDRDLTDTQYF. CDR3 nucleotide sequence: TGCGCCAGCAGCCCCCGGGACAGGGACTTGACTGATACGCAGTATTTT.

The rearrangement links TRBV9 to TRBJ1-2; D may be TRBD1 (6 bases). Looked up from germline, CDR1 is SGDLS and CDR2 is YYNGEE. The CDR3 runs to 13 residues. The ends were cut back, 4 bases at V and 5 bases at J, with 12 bases in the middle. The CDR3 nucleotides read TGTGCCAGCAGCCCACAGGGAGGGTATGGCTACACCTTC. Its translation is CASSPQGGYGYTF.

This sequence joins TRBV19 and TRBJ1-1, with 7 bases lining up with TRBD1. The CDR3 is made up of 11 amino acids. Germline V lookup: CDR1 LNHDA, CDR2 SQIVND (reference sequence). The J segment lost 8 bases and the V segment lost 11 bases, leaving 8 bases of the junction unmatched. This chain's CDR3 is CAATGEYEAFF. As DNA, the CDR3 is TGTGCCGCCACAGGGGAGTACGAAGCTTTCTTT.

The chain employs TRBV1 and TRBJ2-3; TRBD1 is taken as the D call from the table, unchecked against the DNA. TRBV1 is a recognized pseudogene. The CDR3 loop spans 18 amino acids. The CDR3 spells CTSSLRKGDRTSTDTQYF. The CDR3 DNA sequence: TGCACCAGCAGCCTACGAAAGGGGGACAGGACTAGCACAGATACGCAGTATTTT.

The chain uses TRBV2 and TRBJ2-1; 8 bases match TRBD2. This CDR3 has 16 amino acids. Germline V gene sequence: CDR1 SNHLY, CDR2 FYNNEI. Germline trimming cut 4 bases from V and 3 bases from J; bases unmatched to any gene: 8. CDR3 bases: TGTGCCAGCAGTGGACTAGCGAAGAATGACTACAATGAGCAGTTCTTC. Its translation is CASSGLAKNDYNEQFF.

Only a few counts were recorded for this clone. The V gene is TRBV9, the J gene TRBJ2-7; 7 bases line up with TRBD1. Germline CDR1 is SGDLS and CDR2 is YYNGEE. V shed 4 bases and J 3 bases; nucleotides not matched to a gene: 4. The CDR3 consists of 13 residues. The CDR3 DNA reads as TGTGCCAGCAGCCCGGGACAGAACTACGAGCAGTACTTC. This gives the protein CASSPGQNYEQYF.

The rearrangement uses TRBV7-9 and TRBJ2-1; 7 nucleotides align to TRBD2. CDR1 SEHNR and CDR2 FQNEAQ come from the germline V gene (reference sequence). J was trimmed by 5 bases and V by 4 bases; bases with no gene match: 11. The CDR3 covers 16 residues. CDR3 region: CASSSRTRIGDNEQFF. The CDR3 DNA reads TGTGCCAGCAGCTCGCGGACTAGGATCGGCGACAATGAGCAGTTCTTC.

J is TRBJ2-7 and V is TRBV28, with a possible D match to TRBD1 (5 bases). Trimming stripped 6 bases from V and 6 bases from J, with 9 bases between. The CDR3 spans 11 residues. Germline CDR1 reads MDHEN; CDR2 reads SYDVKM. CDR3 sequence reads: CASRTDSEQYF. For the CDR3, the DNA is TGTGCCAGCAGAACCGACAGCGAGCAGTACTTC.

This clone was detected once. The CDR3 protein is CASTPGSLNNEQFF. CDR3 in DNA: TGTGCCAGCACCCCGGGGAGCCTGAACAATGAGCAGTTCTTC. The chain joins TRBV6-5 to TRBJ2-1, with D perhaps TRBD2 (5 bases). Germline V gene lookup returns CDR1 MNHEY and CDR2 SVGAGI. The CDR3 is 14 residues long. Between the trimmed V and J ends, which lost 7 bases and 5 bases, there was a span of 15 bases.

The chain recombines TRBV6-5 with TRBJ2-7, with 7 bases identical to TRBD2. V shed 2 bases, J shed 3 bases, and the junction held 10 bases outside the gene matches. There are 16 residues in the CDR3. From germline, CDR1 is MNHEY and CDR2 SVGAGI. CDR3 DNA sequence: TGTGCCAGCAGTTACGGAGCTAGCGGTCCCTTCTACGAGCAGTACTTC. Translated, it gives CASSYGASGPFYEQYF.

The chain uses TRBV10-3 and TRBJ2-1, with D tentatively TRBD2 (6 bases). CDR3 length: 14 amino acids. Germline lookup yields CDR1 ENHRY and CDR2 SYGVKD. V was shortened by 10 bases and J by 7 bases, with 20 bases between the two germline ends. The CDR3 reads CATTNSREYNEQFF. The CDR3 bases are TGTGCCACAACTAATAGTCGGGAGTATAATGAGCAGTTCTTC.

V is TRBV6-1 and J is TRBJ1-1, with no clear D. Trimming took 0 bases from V and 4 from J, leaving 21 bases between them. The CDR3 has 18 residues. Germline assignment: CDR1 MNHNS and CDR2 SASEGT. Written as DNA, the CDR3 is TGTGCCAGCAGTGAAGCGCTTCGAAACAGACCATACTCCACTGAAGCTTTCTTT. Amino acid sequence: CASSEALRNRPYSTEAFF.

The chain combines TRBV19 with TRBJ2-7; 12 positions match TRBD2. The CDR3 spans 16 residues. Germline CDR1 reads LNHDA; CDR2 reads SQIVND (reference sequence). V lost 1 base and J lost 3; bases outside the gene matches: 4. The CDR3 nucleotides are TGTGCCAGTAGTATAGCGACTAGCGGGAGTTTCTACGAGCAGTACTTC. It codes for CASSIATSGSFYEQYF.

The chain employs TRBV28 and TRBJ1-4; TRBD1 agrees at 8 bases. CDR1 MDHEN and CDR2 SYDVKM come from the germline V gene. The trim removed 7 bases at V and 5 bases at J, leaving 6 bases unmatched. The length of the CDR3 is 14 residues. As DNA, the CDR3 is TGTGCCAGCACCGGACAGGGAAAGAATGAAAAACTGTTTTTT. Amino acid sequence: CASTGQGKNEKLFF.

The gene calls are TRBV25-1 and TRBJ2-2; no clear D gene. Germline CDR1 and CDR2: MGHDK and SYGVNS. This CDR3 spans 15 amino acids. Between the trimmed V and J ends, which lost 3 bases and 1 base, there was a span of 9 bases. CDR3 nucleotides: TGTGCCAGCAGTGATCGCCGAGAGAACACCGGGGAGCTGTTTTTT. This codes for CASSDRRENTGELFF.

This clone has only one observation. In DNA form, the CDR3 reads TGTGCCAGCAGCGGGGGACTAGCCGTTCACAATGAGCAGTTCTTC. It codes for CASSGGLAVHNEQFF. This chain joins TRBV9 and TRBJ2-1; 9 nucleotides align to TRBD2. After removal of 3 bases from V and 5 bases from J, the junction contained 6 bases not matched to a gene. Germline CDR1 and CDR2: SGDLS and YYNGEE. This CDR3 is built from 15 residues.

This chain joins TRBV28 and TRBJ1-5; D might be TRBD1 (5 bases). Per germline, CDR1 MDHEN and CDR2 SYDVKM. Trimming pared 1 base from V and 6 bases from J, leaving 10 bases between. The CDR3 consists of 14 residues. In nucleotides, the CDR3 is TGTGCCAGCAGTTTATCCGCCAGGGTTCAGCCCCAGCATTTT. This codes for CASSLSARVQPQHF.

This chain connects TRBV5-1 to TRBJ2-5; 7 bases are shared with TRBD2. After removal of 6 bases from V and 4 bases from J, the junction contained 15 bases not matched to a gene. There are 16 residues in the CDR3. Germline CDR1 is SGHRS and CDR2 is YFSETQ. CDR3 bases: TGCGCCAGCACTCGAGGTAGCCAGACGGGGGGAGAGACCCAGTACTTC. Protein product: CASTRGSQTGGETQYF. The full variable domain, its missing parts supplied by reference TRBV5-1 and TRBJ2-5, is KAGVTQTPRYLIKTRGQQVTLSCSPISGHRSVSWYQQTPGQGLQFLFEYFSETQRNKGNFPGRFSGRQFSNSRSEMNVSTLELGDSALYLCASTRGSQTGGETQYFGPGTRLLVL.

Note on this clone: Other DNA sequences within the sample encode an identical CDR3. The chain uses TRBV6-5 and TRBJ1-2, with a possible D match to TRBD1 (5 bases). Germline loops: CDR1 MNHEY, CDR2 SVGAGI. There are 11 residues in the CDR3. The V and J ends lost 6 bases and 4 bases respectively, with 6 bases between them. The CDR3 nucleotides are TGTGCCAGCAGGGGGCCCTATGGCTACACCTTC. Translation: CASRGPYGYTF.

The rearrangement uses TRBV20-1 and TRBJ2-1; D is undetermined. CDR3 length: 11 amino acids. The germline V gene encodes CDR1 DFQATT and CDR2 SNEGSKA (reference sequence). Trimming removed 3 bases at V and 10 bases at J, with 10 bases between. CDR3 amino acids: CSARLLREQFF. CDR3 bases: TGCAGTGCTAGGCTGTTGCGCGAGCAGTTCTTC.